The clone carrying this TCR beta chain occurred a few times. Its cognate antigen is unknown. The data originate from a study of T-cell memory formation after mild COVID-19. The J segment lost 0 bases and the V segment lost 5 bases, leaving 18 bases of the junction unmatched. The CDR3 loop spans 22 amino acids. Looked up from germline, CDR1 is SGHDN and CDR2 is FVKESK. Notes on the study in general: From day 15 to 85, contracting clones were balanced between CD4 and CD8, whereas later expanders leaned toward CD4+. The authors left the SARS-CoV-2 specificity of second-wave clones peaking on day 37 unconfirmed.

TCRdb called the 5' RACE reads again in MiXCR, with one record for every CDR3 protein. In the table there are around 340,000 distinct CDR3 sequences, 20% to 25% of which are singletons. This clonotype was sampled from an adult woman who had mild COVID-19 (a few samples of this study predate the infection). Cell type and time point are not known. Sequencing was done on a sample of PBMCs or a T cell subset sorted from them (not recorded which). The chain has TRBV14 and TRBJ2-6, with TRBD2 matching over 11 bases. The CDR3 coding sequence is TGTGCCAGCAGCGTCAGCCCTCTAGCGGGGGGAAGAACAATCTCTGGGGCCAACGTCCTGACTTTC. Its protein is CASSVSPLAGGRTISGANVLTF.